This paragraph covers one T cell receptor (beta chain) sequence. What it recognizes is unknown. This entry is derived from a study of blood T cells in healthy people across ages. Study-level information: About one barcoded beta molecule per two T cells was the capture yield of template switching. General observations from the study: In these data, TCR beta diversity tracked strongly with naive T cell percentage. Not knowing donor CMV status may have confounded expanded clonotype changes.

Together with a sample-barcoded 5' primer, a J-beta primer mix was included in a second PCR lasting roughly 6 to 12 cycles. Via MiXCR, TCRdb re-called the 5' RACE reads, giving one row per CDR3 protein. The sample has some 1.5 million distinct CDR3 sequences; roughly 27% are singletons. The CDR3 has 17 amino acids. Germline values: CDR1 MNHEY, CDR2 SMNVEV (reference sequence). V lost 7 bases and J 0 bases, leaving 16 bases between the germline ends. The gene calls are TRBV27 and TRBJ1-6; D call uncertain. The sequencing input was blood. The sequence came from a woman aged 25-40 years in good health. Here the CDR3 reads CASKGLLSSSYNSPLHF. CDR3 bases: TGTGCCAGCAAGGGCCTCCTATCCAGCTCCTATAATTCACCCCTCCACTTT.